Here is one TCR beta chain with its context. This sample is part of a study of shared clonotypes between healthy human individuals. In germline, CDR1 is SNHLY, CDR2 FYNNEI. This CDR3 has 12 amino acids. V was trimmed by 11 bases and J by 7 bases, leaving 18 bases between them. Roughly 210 ng DNA, about 28,000 T cell genomes, went into each sorted-subset replicate PCR. The data were produced by immunoSEQ multiplex PCR, yet TCRdb's version contains in-frame clones alone and is incomplete. This table has 550,000 to 700,000 clones, around three quarters appearing once. The chain carries TRBV2 and TRBJ2-7, with D tentatively TRBD2 (5 bases). Sequenced: memory CD4+ T cells sorted from blood. Subset here: CD45RA-negative fraction. The source of this sequence is a woman aged 25 to 39 in good health. DNA for the CDR3: TGTGCCGGTAAGACACCGACGGGGGAGCAGTACTTC. Translation gives CAGKTPTGEQYF.